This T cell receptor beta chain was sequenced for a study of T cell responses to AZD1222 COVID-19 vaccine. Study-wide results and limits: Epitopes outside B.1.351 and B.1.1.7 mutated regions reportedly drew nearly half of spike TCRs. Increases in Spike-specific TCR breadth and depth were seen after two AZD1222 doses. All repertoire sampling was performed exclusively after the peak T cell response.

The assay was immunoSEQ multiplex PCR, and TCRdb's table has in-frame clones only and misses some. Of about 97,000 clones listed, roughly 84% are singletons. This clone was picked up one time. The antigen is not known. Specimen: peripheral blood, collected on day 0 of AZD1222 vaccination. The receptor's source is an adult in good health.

The CDR3 reads CASSGFRPNSNQPQHF. CDR3 DNA sequence: TGTGCCAGCAGTGGTTTCAGACCCAATAGCAATCAGCCCCAGCATTTT. The V and J genes are TRBV28 and TRBJ1-5; D not resolved. Germline V gene lookup returns CDR1 MDHEN and CDR2 SYDVKM. Trimming took off 5 bases at V and 0 bases at J, with 14 bases between the two ends. The CDR3 is made up of 16 amino acids.